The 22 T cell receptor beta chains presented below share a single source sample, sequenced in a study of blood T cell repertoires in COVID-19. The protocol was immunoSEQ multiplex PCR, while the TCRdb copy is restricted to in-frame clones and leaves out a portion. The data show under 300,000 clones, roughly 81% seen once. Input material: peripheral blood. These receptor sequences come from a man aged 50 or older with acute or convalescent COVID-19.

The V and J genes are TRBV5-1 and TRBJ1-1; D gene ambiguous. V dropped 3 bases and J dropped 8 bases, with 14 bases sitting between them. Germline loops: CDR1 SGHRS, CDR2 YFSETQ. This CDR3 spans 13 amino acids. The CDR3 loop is CASSSDSSDEAFF. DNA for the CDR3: TGCGCCAGCAGCTCCGACTCTAGCGACGAAGCTTTCTTT. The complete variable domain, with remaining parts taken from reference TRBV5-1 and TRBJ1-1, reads KAGVTQTPRYLIKTRGQQVTLSCSPISGHRSVSWYQQTPGQGLQFLFEYFSETQRNKGNFPGRFSGRQFSNSRSEMNVSTLELGDSALYLCASSSDSSDEAFFGQGTRLTVV.

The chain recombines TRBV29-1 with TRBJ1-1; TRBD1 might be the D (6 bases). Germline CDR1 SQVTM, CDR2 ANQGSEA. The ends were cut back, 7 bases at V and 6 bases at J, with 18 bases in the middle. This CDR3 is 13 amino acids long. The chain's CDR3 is CSAEEQGSPEAFF. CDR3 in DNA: TGCAGCGCTGAGGAACAGGGATCCCCTGAAGCTTTCTTT. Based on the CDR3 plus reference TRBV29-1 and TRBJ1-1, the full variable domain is SAVISQKPSRDICQRGTSLTIQCQVDSQVTMMFWYRQQPGQSLTLIATANQGSEATYESGFVIDKFPISRPNLTFSTLTVSNMSPEDSSIYLCSAEEQGSPEAFFGQGTRLTVV.

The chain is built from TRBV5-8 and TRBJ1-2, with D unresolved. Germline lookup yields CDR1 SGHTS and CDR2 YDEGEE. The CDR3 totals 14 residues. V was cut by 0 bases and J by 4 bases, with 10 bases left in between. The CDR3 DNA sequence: TGTGCCAGCAGCTTGGCCGAGACACCCTATGGCTACACCTTC. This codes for CASSLAETPYGYTF.

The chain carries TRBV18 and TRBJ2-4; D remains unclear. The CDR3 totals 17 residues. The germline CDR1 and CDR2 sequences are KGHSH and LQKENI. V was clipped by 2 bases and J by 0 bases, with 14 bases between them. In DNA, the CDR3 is TGTGCCAGCTCACCAGCTCGAAGAGCACTAGCCAAAAACATTCAGTACTTC. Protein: CASSPARRALAKNIQYF.

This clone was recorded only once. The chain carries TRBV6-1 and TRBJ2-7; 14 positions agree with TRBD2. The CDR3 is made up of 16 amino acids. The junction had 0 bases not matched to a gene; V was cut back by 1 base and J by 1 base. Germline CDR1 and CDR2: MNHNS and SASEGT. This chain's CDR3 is CASSEGLAGGSYEQYF. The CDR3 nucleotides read TGTGCCAGCAGTGAAGGACTAGCGGGAGGGTCCTACGAGCAGTACTTC.

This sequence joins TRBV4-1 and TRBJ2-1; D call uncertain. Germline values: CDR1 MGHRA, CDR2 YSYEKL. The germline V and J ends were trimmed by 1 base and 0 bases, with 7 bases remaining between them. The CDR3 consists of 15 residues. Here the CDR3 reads CASSQVVSSYNEQFF. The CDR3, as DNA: TGCGCCAGCAGCCAAGTGGTGAGCTCCTACAATGAGCAGTTCTTC.

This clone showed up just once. CDR3 amino acids: CASSISGTNTGELFF. DNA for the CDR3: TGCGCCAGCAGCATTAGCGGAACGAACACCGGGGAGCTGTTTTTT. The V call is TRBV5-1, the J call TRBJ2-2, with a possible D match to TRBD2 (6 bases). This CDR3 contains 15 residues. Germline V gene sequence: CDR1 SGHRS, CDR2 YFSETQ. The germline V and J ends were trimmed by 4 bases and 0 bases, with 10 bases remaining between them.

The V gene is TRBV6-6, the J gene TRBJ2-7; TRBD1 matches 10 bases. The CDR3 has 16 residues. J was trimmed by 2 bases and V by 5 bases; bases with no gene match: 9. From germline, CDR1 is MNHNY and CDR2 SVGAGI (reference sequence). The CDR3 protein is CASSARPTGGPYEQYF. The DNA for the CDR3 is TGTGCCAGCAGTGCTCGCCCGACAGGGGGCCCCTACGAGCAGTACTTC.

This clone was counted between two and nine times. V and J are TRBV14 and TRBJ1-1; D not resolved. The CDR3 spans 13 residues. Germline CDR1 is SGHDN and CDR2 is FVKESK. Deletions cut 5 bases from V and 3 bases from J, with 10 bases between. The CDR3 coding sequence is TGTGCCAGCAGCTACTTTCAGGACACTGAAGCTTTCTTT. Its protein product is CASSYFQDTEAFF.

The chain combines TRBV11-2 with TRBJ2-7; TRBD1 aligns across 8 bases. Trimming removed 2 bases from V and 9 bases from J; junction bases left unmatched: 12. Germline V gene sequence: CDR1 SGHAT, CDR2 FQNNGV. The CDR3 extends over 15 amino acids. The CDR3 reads CASSLSRTGIFGQYF. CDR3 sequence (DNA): TGTGCCAGCAGCTTAAGTCGGACAGGGATCTTCGGGCAGTACTTC.

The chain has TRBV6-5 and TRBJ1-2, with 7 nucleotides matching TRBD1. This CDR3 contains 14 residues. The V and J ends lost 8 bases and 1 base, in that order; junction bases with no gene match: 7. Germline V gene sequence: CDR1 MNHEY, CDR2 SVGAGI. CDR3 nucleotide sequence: TGTGCCAGCTCAAGGGCAGGGGGTAACTATGGCTACACCTTC. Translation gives CASSRAGGNYGYTF.

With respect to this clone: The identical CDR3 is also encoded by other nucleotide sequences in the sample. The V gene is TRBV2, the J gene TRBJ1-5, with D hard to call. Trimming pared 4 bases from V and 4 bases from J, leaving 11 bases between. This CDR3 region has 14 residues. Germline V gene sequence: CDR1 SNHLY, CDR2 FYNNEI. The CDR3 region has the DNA TGTGCCAGCAGTGTAGAAAGAGGGAATCAGCCCCAGCATTTT. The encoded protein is CASSVERGNQPQHF.

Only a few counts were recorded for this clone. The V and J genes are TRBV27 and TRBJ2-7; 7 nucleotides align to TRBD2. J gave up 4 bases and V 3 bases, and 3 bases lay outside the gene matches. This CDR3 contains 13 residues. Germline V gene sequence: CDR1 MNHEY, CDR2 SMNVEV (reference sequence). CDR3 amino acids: CASSLGLSYEQYF. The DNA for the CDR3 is TGTGCCAGCAGTTTGGGACTATCGTACGAGCAGTACTTC.

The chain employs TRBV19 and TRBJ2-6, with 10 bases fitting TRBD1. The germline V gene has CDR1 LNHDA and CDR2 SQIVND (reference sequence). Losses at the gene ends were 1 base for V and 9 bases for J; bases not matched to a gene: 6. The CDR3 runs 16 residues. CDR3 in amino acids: CASSIAQTGGINVLTF. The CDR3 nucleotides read TGTGCCAGTAGTATAGCCCAGACAGGGGGCATCAACGTCCTGACTTTC. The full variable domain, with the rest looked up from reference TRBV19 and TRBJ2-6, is DGGITQSPKYLFRKEGQNVTLSCEQNLNHDAMYWYRQDPGQGLRLIYYSQIVNDFQKGDIAEGYSVSREKKESFPLTVTSAQKNPTAFYLCASSIAQTGGINVLTFGAGSRLTVL.

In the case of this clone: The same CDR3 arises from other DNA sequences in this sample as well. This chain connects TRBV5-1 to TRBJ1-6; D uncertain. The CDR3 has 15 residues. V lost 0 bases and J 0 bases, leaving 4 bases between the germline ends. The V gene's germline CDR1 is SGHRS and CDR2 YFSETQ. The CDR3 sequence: CASSLGSSYNSPLHF. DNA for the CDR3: TGCGCCAGCAGCTTGGGGAGCTCCTATAATTCACCCCTCCACTTT.

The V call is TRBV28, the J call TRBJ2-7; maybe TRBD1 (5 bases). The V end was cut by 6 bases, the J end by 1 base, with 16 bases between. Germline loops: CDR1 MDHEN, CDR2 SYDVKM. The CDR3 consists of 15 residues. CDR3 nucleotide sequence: TGTGCCAGCAGGCCTACCCGGACACCATCCTACGAGCAGTACTTC. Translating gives CASRPTRTPSYEQYF.

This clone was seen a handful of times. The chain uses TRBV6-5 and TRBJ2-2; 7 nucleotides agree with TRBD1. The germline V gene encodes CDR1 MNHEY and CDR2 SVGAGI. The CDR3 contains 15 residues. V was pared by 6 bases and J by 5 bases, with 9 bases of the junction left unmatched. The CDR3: CASRYTGVRTGELFF. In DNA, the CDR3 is TGTGCCAGCAGATACACAGGGGTGCGGACCGGGGAGCTGTTTTTT.

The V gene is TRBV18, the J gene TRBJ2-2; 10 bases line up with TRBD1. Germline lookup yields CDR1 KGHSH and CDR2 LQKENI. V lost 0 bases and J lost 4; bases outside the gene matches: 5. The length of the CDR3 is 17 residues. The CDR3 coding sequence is TGTGCCAGCTCACCACCGTTGGGACAGGGGCGCACCGGGGAGCTGTTTTTT. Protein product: CASSPPLGQGRTGELFF.

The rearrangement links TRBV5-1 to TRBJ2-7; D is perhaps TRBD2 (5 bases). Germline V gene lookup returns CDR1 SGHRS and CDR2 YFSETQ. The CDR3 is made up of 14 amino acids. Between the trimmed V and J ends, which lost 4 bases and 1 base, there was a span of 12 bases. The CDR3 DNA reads TGCGCCAGCAGCCTACCGACTATTTCCTACGAGCAGTACTTC. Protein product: CASSLPTISYEQYF.

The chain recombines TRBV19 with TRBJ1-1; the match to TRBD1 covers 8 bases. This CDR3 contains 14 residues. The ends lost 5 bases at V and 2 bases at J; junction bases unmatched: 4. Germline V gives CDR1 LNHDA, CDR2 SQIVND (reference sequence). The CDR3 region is CASSSDRGNTEAFF. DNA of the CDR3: TGTGCCAGTAGTTCAGACAGGGGTAACACTGAAGCTTTCTTT.

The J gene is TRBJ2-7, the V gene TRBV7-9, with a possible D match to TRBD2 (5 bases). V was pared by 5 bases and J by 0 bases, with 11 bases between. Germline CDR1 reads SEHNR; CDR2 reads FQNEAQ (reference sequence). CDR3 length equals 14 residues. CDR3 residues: CASSASSGSYEQYF. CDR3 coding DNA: TGTGCCAGCAGCGCATCCAGCGGCTCCTACGAGCAGTACTTC.

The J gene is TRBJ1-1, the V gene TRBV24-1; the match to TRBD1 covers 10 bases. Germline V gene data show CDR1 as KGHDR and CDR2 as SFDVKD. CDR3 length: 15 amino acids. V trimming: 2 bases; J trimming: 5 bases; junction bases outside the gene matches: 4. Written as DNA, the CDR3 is TGTGCCACCAGTGATTCCGGACAGGGGGATACTGAAGCTTTCTTT. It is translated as CATSDSGQGDTEAFF.